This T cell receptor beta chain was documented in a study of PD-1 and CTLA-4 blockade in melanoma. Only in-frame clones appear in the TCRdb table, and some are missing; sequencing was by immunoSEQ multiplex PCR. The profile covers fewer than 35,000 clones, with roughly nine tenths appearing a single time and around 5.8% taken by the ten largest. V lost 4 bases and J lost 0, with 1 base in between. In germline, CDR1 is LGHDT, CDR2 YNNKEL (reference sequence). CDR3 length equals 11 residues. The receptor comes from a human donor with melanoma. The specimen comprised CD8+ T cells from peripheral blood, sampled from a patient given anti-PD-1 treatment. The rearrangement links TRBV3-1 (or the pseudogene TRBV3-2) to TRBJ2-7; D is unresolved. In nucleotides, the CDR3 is TGTGCCAGCAGCCGCTCCTACGAGCAGTACTTC. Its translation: CASSRSYEQYF.